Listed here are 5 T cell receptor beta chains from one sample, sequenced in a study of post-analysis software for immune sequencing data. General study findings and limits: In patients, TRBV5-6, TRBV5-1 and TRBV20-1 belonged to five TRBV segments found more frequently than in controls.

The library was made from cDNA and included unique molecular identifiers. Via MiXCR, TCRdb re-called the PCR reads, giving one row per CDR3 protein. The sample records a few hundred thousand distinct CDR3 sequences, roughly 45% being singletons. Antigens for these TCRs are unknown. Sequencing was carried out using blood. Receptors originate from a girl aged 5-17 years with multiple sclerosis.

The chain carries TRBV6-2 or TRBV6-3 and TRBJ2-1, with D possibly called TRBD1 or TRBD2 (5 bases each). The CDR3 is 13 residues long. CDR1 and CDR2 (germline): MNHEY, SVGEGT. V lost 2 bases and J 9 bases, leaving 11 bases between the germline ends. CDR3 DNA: TGTGCCAGCAGTTACGACTACCAGGGTGAGCAGTTCTTC. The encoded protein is CASSYDYQGEQFF.

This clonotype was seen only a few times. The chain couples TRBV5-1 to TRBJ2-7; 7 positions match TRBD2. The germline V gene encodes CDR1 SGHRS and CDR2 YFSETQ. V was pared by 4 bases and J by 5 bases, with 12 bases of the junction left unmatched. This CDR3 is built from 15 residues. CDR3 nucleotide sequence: TGCGCCAGCAGCGCCACCGGACTAGTTGCCCACGAGCAGTACTTC. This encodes CASSATGLVAHEQYF.

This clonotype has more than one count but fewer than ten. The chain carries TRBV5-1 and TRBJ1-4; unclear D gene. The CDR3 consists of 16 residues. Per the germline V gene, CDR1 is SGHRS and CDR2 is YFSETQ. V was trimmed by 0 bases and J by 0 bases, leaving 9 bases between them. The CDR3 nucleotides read TGCGCCAGCAGCTTGGATAGTTTAGCAACTAATGAAAAACTGTTTTTT. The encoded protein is CASSLDSLATNEKLFF. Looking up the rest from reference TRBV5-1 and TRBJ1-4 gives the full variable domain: KAGVTQTPRYLIKTRGQQVTLSCSPISGHRSVSWYQQTPGQGLQFLFEYFSETQRNKGNFPGRFSGRQFSNSRSEMNVSTLELGDSALYLCASSLDSLATNEKLFFGSGTQLSVL.

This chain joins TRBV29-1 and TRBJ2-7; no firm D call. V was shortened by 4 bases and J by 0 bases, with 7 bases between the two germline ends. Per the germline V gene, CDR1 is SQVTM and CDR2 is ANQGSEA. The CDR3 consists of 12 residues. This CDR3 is CSVGDFSYEQYF. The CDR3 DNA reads TGCAGCGTTGGGGATTTCTCCTACGAGCAGTACTTC.

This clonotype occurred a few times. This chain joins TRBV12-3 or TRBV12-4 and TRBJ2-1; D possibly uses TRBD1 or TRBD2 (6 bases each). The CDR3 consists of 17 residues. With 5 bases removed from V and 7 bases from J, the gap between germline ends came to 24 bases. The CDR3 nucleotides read TGTGCCAGCAGTCCCTCCCCAGGCGGAGGGGGTTGGAATGAGCAGTTCTTC. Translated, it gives CASSPSPGGGGWNEQFF.